What follows describes a single TCR beta chain. What it recognizes is unknown. These data are taken from a study of regulatory T cells in long-lasting Graves disease. Study-level points and caveats: Patients with persistent disease shared 2,741 public clonotypes, outpacing the approximately 970 shared by new patients. It was possible that the small sample size reduced accuracy.

The CDR3 has 15 amino acids. Germline CDR1 and CDR2: LNHDA and SQIVND (reference sequence). V was trimmed by 9 bases and J by 0 bases, leaving 15 bases between them. Time point of the sample: persistent/refractory GD, antithyroid drugs over 5 years with positive TRAb. From PBMCs, RNA was extracted and then used to make the TCR library. Researchers made TCR beta libraries by using iRepertoire HTBI primers and running Arm-PCR on CDR3 regions. In the original processing: The identification of under 65 TRBV and around 15 TRBJ segments was made across samples. TCRdb reprocessed the multiplex PCR reads via MiXCR and lists one record per CDR3 protein. TCRdb, rather than the study authors, made the V and J calls. The sample consists of about 470,000 distinct CDR3 sequences, less than 25% of them appearing once.

V gene TRBV19 combines with J gene TRBJ2-4; perhaps D is TRBD1 or TRBD2 (5 bases each). The source is a female donor with Graves disease. This specimen was peripheral blood mononuclear cells (PBMCs), taken when the disease was refractory, from a patient treated with antithyroid drugs. The CDR3 region has the DNA TGTGCCAGCGGGGCGGGTGGCGTAGCCAAAAACATTCAGTACTTC. This encodes CASGAGGVAKNIQYF.